Listed below are T cell receptor beta chains from one sample, sequenced in a study of PD-1 blockade in mismatch repair-deficient tumors. The method was immunoSEQ multiplex PCR; TCRdb's version includes in-frame clones alone and lacks a portion of them. The profile shows some 110,000 clones, about three quarters of them singletons. The source was peripheral blood, collected 60 weeks after starting pembrolizumab. These TCRs come from an adult with mismatch repair-deficient cancer. CDR3s include the opening cysteine and the closing phenylalanine or tryptophan. D genes are given only for firm matches. Some rows have no size entry. The others give once, few or many, or a class for an expanded clone.

clone size	CDR3 length	D gene	V gene	J gene	CDR3 protein	CDR3 DNA
few	14	-	TRBV10-1	TRBJ2-5	CASSEGGMGETQYF	TGCGCCAGCAGTGAAGGAGGTATGGGTGAGACCCAGTACTTC
-	12	-	TRBV28	TRBJ1-1	CASSTDGGEAFF	TGTGCCAGCAGTACGGACGGGGGGGAAGCTTTCTTT
-	12	TRBD1	TRBV29-1	TRBJ1-2	CSVRDRTYGYTF	TGCAGCGTCCGGGACAGAACTTATGGCTACACCTTC
-	17	TRBD2	TRBV10-3	TRBJ2-2	CAISPGLAGEGDGELFF	TGTGCCATCAGCCCGGGACTAGCGGGAGAGGGGGACGGGGAGCTGTTTTTT
once	16	-	TRBV7-9	TRBJ2-7	CASSEFWEQGNYEQYF	TGTGCCAGCAGCGAATTCTGGGAACAGGGCAACTACGAGCAGTACTTC
-	13	-	TRBV19	TRBJ1-1	CASSTGGNTEAFF	TGTGCCAGTAGTACCGGGGGAAACACTGAAGCTTTCTTT
few	16	-	TRBV11-2	TRBJ1-2	CASSQDEESPNYGYTF	TGCGCCAGCAGCCAAGATGAAGAATCTCCTAACTATGGCTACACCTTC
-	14	-	TRBV9	TRBJ1-2	CASSNARGYGGYTF	TGTGCCAGCAGCAACGCGCGAGGGTATGGCGGCTACACCTTC
-	13	-	TRBV28	TRBJ1-2	CASGPSEGYGYTF	TGTGCCAGCGGTCCAAGCGAGGGCTATGGCTACACCTTC
-	12	TRBD2	TRBV25-1	TRBJ2-7	CASRISGGEQYF	TGTGCCAGCAGAATTAGCGGGGGCGAGCAGTATTTC
-	15	TRBD1	TRBV4-1	TRBJ1-2	CASSQDYRGPYGYTF	TGCGCCAGCAGCCAAGATTACAGGGGTCCCTATGGCTACACCTTC
-	14	-	TRBV11-1	TRBJ2-1	CASSLTAGHNEQFF	TGTGCCAGCAGTCTGACCGCCGGCCACAATGAGCAGTTCTTC
few	14	TRBD1	TRBV19	TRBJ1-2	CASSIRTGAFGYTF	TGTGCCAGTAGTATCAGGACAGGGGCGTTTGGCTACACCTTC
-	15	-	TRBV2	TRBJ1-5	CASSEGGGTGQPQHF	TGTGCCAGCAGTGAAGGTGGGGGTACGGGGCAGCCCCAGCATTTT
-	15	-	TRBV6-5	TRBJ1-1	CASSYSNGGTTEAFF	TGTGCCAGCAGTTACTCGAACGGGGGTACGACTGAAGCTTTCTTT
-	12	-	TRBV29-1	TRBJ1-1	CSVEGGYTEAFF	TGCAGCGTTGAGGGGGGTTACACTGAAGCTTTCTTT
-	15	TRBD2	TRBV27	TRBJ2-1	CASSSGLAANNEQFF	TGTGCCAGCAGCTCAGGACTAGCGGCAAACAATGAGCAGTTCTTC
-	15	-	TRBV27	TRBJ1-1	CASSLSSSGSTEAFF	TGTGCCAGCAGTTTATCTTCATCAGGGAGCACTGAAGCTTTCTTT
-	15	-	TRBV5-6	TRBJ2-5	CASSFPIGGRETQYF	TGTGCCAGCAGCTTCCCTATAGGGGGAAGGGAGACCCAGTACTTC
-	14	-	TRBV5-6	TRBJ2-7	CASSLLGGRGEQYF	TGTGCCAGCAGCTTGCTGGGGGGGCGCGGCGAGCAGTACTTC
-	14	-	TRBV27	TRBJ2-3	CASSSEGATDTQYF	TGTGCCAGCAGTTCCGAAGGGGCCACAGATACGCAGTATTTT
-	15	-	TRBV9	TRBJ2-2	CASSVGLAWAGELFF	TGTGCCAGCAGCGTTGGCCTAGCGTGGGCCGGGGAGCTGTTTTTT
few	13	TRBD1	TRBV5-4	TRBJ2-7	CASSTGQSYEQYF	TGTGCCAGCAGCACGGGACAGTCCTACGAGCAGTACTTC
-	15	-	TRBV6-1	TRBJ1-3	CASRPGTNSGNTIYF	TGTGCCAGCAGACCCGGGACAAACTCTGGAAACACCATATATTTT
-	14	-	TRBV5-4	TRBJ1-5	CASSQAPGEQPQHF	TGCGCCAGCAGCCAAGCGCCAGGGGAACAGCCCCAGCATTTT
-	14	-	TRBV5-6	TRBJ1-1	CASSRWGSGSEAFF	TGTGCCAGCAGCCGGTGGGGGTCGGGCTCTGAAGCTTTCTTT
-	14	-	TRBV5-1	TRBJ1-1	CASSINQGGTEAFF	TGCGCCAGCAGCATTAATCAGGGAGGGACTGAAGCTTTCTTT
-	18	-	TRBV6-1	TRBJ1-2	CASSGPGWQWEANYGYTF	TGTGCCAGCAGTGGACCCGGGTGGCAGTGGGAGGCCAACTATGGCTACACCTTC
-	13	-	TRBV6-1	TRBJ2-6	CATRSSGANVLTF	TGTGCCACTCGAAGCTCTGGGGCCAACGTCCTGACTTTC
-	16	TRBD2	TRBV29-1	TRBJ2-1	CSVFIAGGSTYNEQFF	TGCAGCGTATTCATAGCGGGAGGGAGCACCTACAATGAGCAGTTCTTC
-	16	-	TRBV5-4	TRBJ2-2	CASSSRQYPNTGELFF	TGTGCCAGCAGCTCCAGACAGTACCCGAACACCGGGGAGCTGTTTTTT
-	16	-	TRBV5-5	TRBJ2-2	CASRLGSFGYTGELFF	TGTGCCAGCAGACTCGGGTCATTTGGGTACACCGGGGAGCTGTTTTTT
-	13	-	TRBV27	TRBJ2-5	CASGRFDQETQYF	TGTGCCAGCGGGAGGTTCGACCAAGAGACCCAGTACTTC
-	15	-	TRBV6-5	TRBJ1-3	CASSYRTNSGNTIYF	TGTGCCAGCAGTTATCGGACAAACTCTGGAAACACCATATATTTT
few	11	-	TRBV7-9	TRBJ2-7	CASSPQVEQYF	TGTGCCAGCAGCCCTCAGGTGGAGCAGTACTTC